Following are 29 T cell receptor beta chains from one sample sequenced in a study of Ad26.COV2.S vaccination and SARS-CoV-2 variants. TCRdb's table, derived via immunoSEQ multiplex PCR, lists solely in-frame clones and lacks some. Counted here are 440,000 or so clones, roughly nine tenths occurring once; the ten biggest clones make up about 1.5%. The treatment denotes: around 19 received Ad26.COV2.S at low or high dose, single or two shots; 5 received placebo; per-sample allocation not given. Each sample was drawn 63 days after the first injection (of vaccine or placebo). The input for sequencing was peripheral blood, taken in a trial of Ad26.COV2.S vaccine versus placebo. Receptors originate from a person between 18 and 65 years old who received the Ad26.COV2.S COVID-19 vaccine or a placebo.

This clone was observed once. The V call is TRBV5-4, the J call TRBJ1-1; no firm D call. The CDR3 extends over 14 amino acids. Germline lookup yields CDR1 SGHNT and CDR2 YYREEE (reference sequence). Trimming took off 4 bases at V and 1 base at J, with 11 bases between the two ends. CDR3 bases: TGTGCCAGCAGCCCCACCGGAGGGAACACTGAAGCTTTCTTT. It yields the protein CASSPTGGNTEAFF.

The J gene is TRBJ1-4, the V gene TRBV2; TRBD1 agrees at 7 bases. The CDR3 spans 15 residues. The V and J ends lost 8 bases and 0 bases, in that order; junction bases with no gene match: 6. Germline loops: CDR1 SNHLY, CDR2 FYNNEI. CDR3 loop: CASWMTGTTNEKLFF. CDR3 sequence (DNA): TGTGCCAGCTGGATGACAGGGACAACTAATGAAAAACTGTTTTTT. Variable domain in full (rest from reference TRBV2 and TRBJ1-4): EPEVTQTPSHQVTQMGQEVILRCVPISNHLYFYWYRQILGQKVEFLVSFYNNEISEKSEIFDDQFSVERPDGSNFTLKIRSTKLEDSAMYFCASWMTGTTNEKLFFGSGTQLSVL.

This clone came up a few times. V gene TRBV19 combines with J gene TRBJ1-1, with D possibly matching TRBD1 (5 bases). Trimming removed 2 bases from V and 6 bases from J, with 10 bases in between. Looked up from germline, CDR1 is LNHDA and CDR2 is SQIVND (reference sequence). The CDR3 is 13 residues long. Here the CDR3 DNA reads TGTGCCAGTAGTATACCCTCAGGGTCTGAAGCTTTCTTT. This sequence encodes CASSIPSGSEAFF. Full variable domain (rest looked up from reference TRBV19 and TRBJ1-1): DGGITQSPKYLFRKEGQNVTLSCEQNLNHDAMYWYRQDPGQGLRLIYYSQIVNDFQKGDIAEGYSVSREKKESFPLTVTSAQKNPTAFYLCASSIPSGSEAFFGQGTRLTVV.

The chain couples TRBV25-1 to TRBJ2-5; D not certain. Per germline, CDR1 MGHDK and CDR2 SYGVNS. The V and J ends lost 1 base and 1 base respectively, with 4 bases between them. The length of the CDR3 is 13 residues. The CDR3 bases are TGTGCCAGCAGTGAATTGACCCAAGAGACCCAGTACTTC. Its translation: CASSELTQETQYF.

The gene calls are TRBV28 and TRBJ2-3, with D perhaps TRBD1 or TRBD2 (5 bases each). Looked up from germline, CDR1 is MDHEN and CDR2 is SYDVKM. The CDR3 extends over 13 amino acids. V dropped 10 bases and J dropped 7 bases, with 18 bases sitting between them. The chain's CDR3 is CATVGVGQHTQYF. The CDR3 nucleotides are TGTGCCACCGTGGGGGTGGGGCAACATACGCAGTATTTT.

CDR3 coding DNA: TGTGCCAGCAGCGACGGGGGGGCAGGAACCGGGGAGCTGTTTTTT. It translates to CASSDGGAGTGELFF. The V call is TRBV27, the J call TRBJ2-2, with 8 positions matching TRBD2. Trimming at V came to 6 bases and at J to 5 bases, leaving 8 bases not matched to a gene. Looked up from germline, CDR1 is MNHEY and CDR2 is SMNVEV (reference sequence). The CDR3 runs 15 residues.

The J gene is TRBJ1-5, the V gene TRBV6-2 or TRBV6-3, with D tentatively TRBD1 (6 bases). The CDR3 consists of 18 residues. Germline-derived CDR1 and CDR2 are MNHEY and SVGEGT. Trimming took 0 bases from V and 3 from J, leaving 18 bases between them. CDR3 sequence reads: CASSYSSTGHYHNQPQHF. The CDR3 DNA sequence: TGTGCCAGCAGTTACTCTTCGACAGGTCATTATCACAATCAGCCCCAGCATTTT.

Notes on this clone: Other nucleotide sequences from this sample produce the same CDR3. The chain uses TRBV30 and TRBJ1-2, with D unclear. V was trimmed by 4 bases and J by 0 bases, leaving 3 bases between them. CDR1 GTSNPN and CDR2 SVGIG come from the germline V gene (reference sequence). The CDR3 runs to 11 residues. DNA for the CDR3: TGTGCCTGGATAGCTAACTATGGCTACACCTTC. Translated, it gives CAWIANYGYTF.

CDR3 region: CASSVASRDYGYTF. CDR3 sequence (DNA): TGTGCCAGCAGCGTCGCCAGCAGGGACTATGGCTACACCTTC. The chain has TRBV9 and TRBJ1-2, with D perhaps matching TRBD1 (5 bases). Per the germline V gene, CDR1 is SGDLS and CDR2 is YYNGEE. Deletions cut 2 bases from V and 3 bases from J, with 11 bases between. The CDR3 totals 14 residues.

This clone appeared a single time. The chain links TRBV7-9 to TRBJ1-4, with TRBD1 identical over 9 bases. There are 14 residues in the CDR3. The V gene end was trimmed by 2 bases and the J gene end by 7 bases; junction bases not matched to a gene: 2. CDR1 SEHNR and CDR2 FQNEAQ come from the germline V gene (reference sequence). CDR3 amino acids: CASSLTGGGEKLFF. CDR3 in DNA: TGTGCCAGCAGCTTAACAGGGGGCGGTGAAAAACTGTTTTTT.

This clone was counted once. Relative to the germline gene, one junction end is altered; a read error may explain this. V and J are TRBV2 and TRBJ1-2, with 8 bases fitting TRBD1. The CDR3 consists of 13 residues. Germline CDR1 and CDR2: SNHLY and FYNNEI. The CDR3 DNA sequence: TGTGCCAGCAGTGAATGGAGTGGACAGGGCCCCTTCTTC. This translates into CASSEWSGQGPFF. Drawing the rest from reference TRBV2 and TRBJ1-2, the complete variable domain is EPEVTQTPSHQVTQMGQEVILRCVPISNHLYFYWYRQILGQKVEFLVSFYNNEISEKSEIFDDQFSVERPDGSNFTLKIRSTKLEDSAMYFCASSEWSGQGPFFGSGTRLTVV.

The V call is TRBV5-4, the J call TRBJ1-1; D unclear. Trimming stripped 2 bases from V and 1 base from J, with 9 bases between. The CDR3 runs 14 residues. Germline V gives CDR1 SGHNT, CDR2 YYREEE (reference sequence). The DNA of the CDR3 is TGTGCCAGCAGCTTCGGACTGACGAACACTGAAGCTTTCTTT. Translating it yields CASSFGLTNTEAFF.

V is TRBV24-1 and J is TRBJ1-4; D is unresolved. Germline V gene lookup returns CDR1 KGHDR and CDR2 SFDVKD. With 0 bases removed from V and 5 bases from J, the gap between germline ends came to 9 bases. The CDR3 covers 15 residues. This chain's CDR3 is CATSDLGLSNEKLFF. DNA for the CDR3: TGTGCCACCAGTGATTTGGGCCTATCGAATGAAAAACTGTTTTTT.

The J gene is TRBJ2-7, the V gene TRBV5-1; 11 positions match TRBD1. In germline, CDR1 is SGHRS, CDR2 YFSETQ. V lost 6 bases and J lost 3; bases outside the gene matches: 8. The CDR3 covers 15 residues. The DNA of the CDR3 is TGCGCCAGCACTCGGGGGACAGGGGGAGACTACGAGCAGTACTTC. Protein product: CASTRGTGGDYEQYF.

To note about this clone: Different DNA sequences within this sample yield the same CDR3. The chain combines TRBV25-1 with TRBJ1-6; possibly TRBD1 for D (5 bases). The V end was cut by 4 bases, the J end by 7 bases, with 8 bases between. CDR1 and CDR2 from the germline V gene are MGHDK and SYGVNS. The CDR3 loop spans 13 amino acids. CDR3 sequence: CASSAGNNSPLHF. The CDR3 coding sequence is TGTGCCAGCAGTGCAGGGAACAATTCACCCCTCCACTTT.

The chain carries TRBV29-1 and TRBJ2-1; D is unresolved. The CDR3 loop spans 13 amino acids. Germline V gene data show CDR1 as SQVTM and CDR2 as ANQGSEA. V gave up 5 bases and J gave up 3 bases, with 11 bases separating them. The CDR3 loop is CSVRPSLYNEQFF. CDR3 DNA sequence: TGCAGCGTTCGCCCGAGCCTCTACAATGAGCAGTTCTTC.

The rearrangement joins TRBV11-2 to TRBJ2-1; D is possibly TRBD2 (5 bases). The CDR3 is 15 amino acids. Between the trimmed V and J ends, which lost 5 bases and 0 bases, there was a span of 11 bases. CDR1 is SGHAT and CDR2 is FQNNGV in the germline V gene. Here the CDR3 DNA reads TGTGCCAGCAGCGATCGAGGGAGCTCCTACAATGAGCAGTTCTTC. Protein product: CASSDRGSSYNEQFF.

This sequence joins TRBV14 and TRBJ1-3, with D maybe TRBD1 (5 bases). Trimming pared 5 bases from V and 0 bases from J, leaving 14 bases between. Germline V lookup: CDR1 SGHDN, CDR2 FVKESK. CDR3 length: 16 residues. CDR3 sequence: CASSNPTGRSGNTIYF. In nucleotides, the CDR3 is TGTGCCAGCAGCAACCCAACAGGCCGCTCTGGAAACACCATATATTTT.

This chain links TRBV4-3 with TRBJ2-7; TRBD1 matches at 12 bases. The V and J ends lost 6 bases and 2 bases, in that order; junction bases with no gene match: 8. This CDR3 has 16 residues. Germline V CDR1 and CDR2: LGHNA, YSLEER. CDR3 nucleotides: TGCGCCAGCAGTTTCAATTGGGACAGGGGGCCCTACGAGCAGTACTTC. Amino acids: CASSFNWDRGPYEQYF.

The gene calls are TRBV30 and TRBJ1-1; D uncertain. Per the germline V gene, CDR1 is GTSNPN and CDR2 is SVGIG (reference sequence). This CDR3 contains 14 residues. V dropped 4 bases and J dropped 10 bases, with 22 bases sitting between them. DNA for the CDR3: TGTGCCTGGAACCCGAGCCACGACTCGGCGCGAGCTTTCTTT. The encoded protein is CAWNPSHDSARAFF.

The rearrangement uses TRBV19 and TRBJ2-3; TRBD1 agrees at 8 bases. There are 17 residues in the CDR3. J lost 7 bases, V lost 5 bases, and 17 bases had no gene match. Per germline, CDR1 LNHDA and CDR2 SQIVND (reference sequence). This chain's CDR3 is CASSPRTGSASTNTQYF. The CDR3 coding sequence is TGTGCCAGTAGTCCTAGGACAGGGTCGGCCAGCACGAATACGCAGTATTTT.

This clone was seen just once. The chain uses TRBV7-9 and TRBJ1-5; 7 positions agree with TRBD1. This CDR3 spans 18 amino acids. J lost 0 bases, V lost 1 base, and 9 bases had no gene match. CDR1 is SEHNR, CDR2 FQNEAQ, per germline (reference sequence). The CDR3 bases are TGTGCCAGCAGCTTAGACAGGGGCCCAGTCTTTAGCAATCAGCCCCAGCATTTT. It encodes CASSLDRGPVFSNQPQHF.

The J gene is TRBJ2-7, the V gene TRBV12-3 or TRBV12-4; weak D call: TRBD2 (7 bases). With 5 bases removed from V and 10 bases from J, the gap between germline ends came to 12 bases. This CDR3 comprises 11 residues. CDR3 loop: CASSSGTLQYF. Written as DNA, the CDR3 is TGTGCCAGCAGTAGCGGGACATTACAGTACTTC.

This rearrangement joins TRBV5-1 to TRBJ2-7; 7 nucleotides align to TRBD1. This CDR3 is 14 amino acids long. Trimming at V came to 2 bases and at J to 5 bases, leaving 7 bases not matched to a gene. Germline CDR1 and CDR2: SGHRS and YFSETQ. CDR3 sequence reads: CASSFGQALNEQYF. In DNA, the CDR3 is TGCGCCAGCAGCTTTGGACAGGCTCTCAACGAGCAGTACTTC.

This chain joins TRBV5-5 and TRBJ1-2; no clear D. CDR1 and CDR2 (germline): SGHKS, YYEKEE (reference sequence). The CDR3 consists of 19 residues. V lost 4 bases, J lost 3 bases, and 28 bases lay in between. The CDR3 coding sequence is TGTGCCAGCAGCCGGACGATAAGAGAAACGAACGGACCCGACTATGGCTACACCTTC. Its translation: CASSRTIRETNGPDYGYTF.

The chain is built from TRBV19 and TRBJ1-2, with a possible D match to TRBD1 (5 bases). V gave up 6 bases and J gave up 0 bases, with 20 bases separating them. CDR1 is LNHDA and CDR2 is SQIVND in the germline V gene (reference sequence). The CDR3 has 17 residues. The CDR3 region has the DNA TGTGCCAGTAGAGGTGATTGGAAGGGGAGGCCTAACTATGGCTACACCTTC. It codes for CASRGDWKGRPNYGYTF.

This rearrangement joins TRBV15 to TRBJ1-2; 7 bases align to TRBD1. CDR3 length: 15 residues. V trimming: 4 bases; J trimming: 2 bases; junction bases outside the gene matches: 7. Germline CDR1 reads LNHNV; CDR2 reads YYDKDF (reference sequence). The CDR3 DNA reads as TGTGCCACCAGCAAAGGGACAGCCAGAAACTATGGCTACACCTTC. As protein: CATSKGTARNYGYTF. The full variable domain, completed using reference TRBV15 and TRBJ1-2, is DAMVIQNPRYQVTQFGKPVTLSCSQTLNHNVMYWYQQKSSQAPKLLFHYYDKDFNNEADTPDNFQSRRPNTSFCFLDIRSPGLGDTAMYLCATSKGTARNYGYTFGSGTRLTVV.

The chain is built from TRBV4-1 and TRBJ2-7; D unclear. V lost 0 bases and J 3 bases, leaving 9 bases between the germline ends. CDR3 size: 14 residues. Germline CDR1 is MGHRA and CDR2 is YSYEKL. The chain's CDR3 is CASSQEQSDYEQYF. The CDR3 DNA is TGCGCCAGCAGCCAAGAACAGTCTGACTACGAGCAGTACTTC.

This clone was detected once. The V gene is TRBV7-6, the J gene TRBJ2-7; D gene unclear. The CDR3 runs 14 residues. Germline V gives CDR1 SGHVS, CDR2 FNYEAQ. V was shortened by 4 bases and J by 2 bases, with 12 bases between the two germline ends. CDR3: CASSSLGMAYEQYF. The CDR3 DNA sequence: TGTGCCAGCAGCTCGCTAGGAATGGCCTACGAGCAGTACTTC.